Shown below are 29 T cell receptor beta chains from a single sample sequenced in a study of blood T cell repertoires in COVID-19. Profiled with immunoSEQ multiplex PCR; TCRdb holds only in-frame clones, not every one. The top ten hold 7.5% to 10% of the sample, which has 300,000 to 400,000 clones, roughly 87% seen once. Input material: peripheral blood. Source of these receptors: a man aged 25-45 years with COVID-19, enrolled during active disease.

The chain carries TRBV20-1 and TRBJ2-1, with TRBD2 identical over 14 bases. V gave up 3 bases and J gave up 3 bases; unmatched junction bases: 10. The length of the CDR3 is 18 residues. The germline V gene encodes CDR1 DFQATT and CDR2 SNEGSKA (reference sequence). The CDR3 region is CSASRTGTSGGYYNEQFF. CDR3 DNA sequence: TGCAGTGCTAGTCGGACCGGGACTAGCGGGGGCTACTACAATGAGCAGTTCTTC.

With respect to this clone: Other DNA sequences from this sample encode an identical CDR3 as well. This rearrangement joins TRBV7-6 to TRBJ2-5, with D possibly being TRBD2 (5 bases). The CDR3 runs 11 residues. Germline V gives CDR1 SGHVS, CDR2 FNYEAQ. V lost 5 bases to trimming and J lost 5 bases, with 6 bases between them. This CDR3 reads CASSPGETQYF. The CDR3 nucleotides are TGTGCCAGCAGCCCGGGGGAGACCCAGTACTTC.

V gene TRBV27 combines with J gene TRBJ1-2, with D possibly TRBD1 on 5 matching bases. V was clipped by 7 bases and J by 3 bases, with 12 bases between them. This CDR3 is 13 amino acids long. CDR1 and CDR2 (germline): MNHEY, SMNVEV (reference sequence). The CDR3 nucleotides are TGTGCCAGCAAAAACCCAGGGCACTATGGCTACACCTTC. It is translated as CASKNPGHYGYTF.

The V call is TRBV7-2, the J call TRBJ1-2; D not resolved. Deletions cut 3 bases from V and 5 bases from J, with 19 bases between. Germline loops: CDR1 SGHTA, CDR2 FQGNSA. The CDR3 is made up of 16 amino acids. The CDR3 DNA is TGTGCCAGCAGCTTGAATCCCTTACGGGGAGAATATGGCTACACCTTC. Translating it yields CASSLNPLRGEYGYTF.

The CDR3 protein is CASSEYGQGQNEKLFF. The CDR3 DNA sequence: TGTGCCAGCAGCGAGTATGGACAGGGCCAAAATGAAAAACTGTTTTTT. The chain is built from TRBV7-3 and TRBJ1-4; 8 bases line up with TRBD1. The CDR3 extends over 16 amino acids. With V trimmed by 5 bases and J by 5 bases, 10 bases remained unmatched. The V gene's germline CDR1 is SGHTA and CDR2 FQGTGA. Together with reference TRBV7-3 and TRBJ1-4, the CDR3 gives the full variable domain: GAGVSQTPSNKVTEKGKYVELRCDPISGHTALYWYRQSLGQGPEFLIYFQGTGAADDSGLPNDRFFAVRPEGSVSTLKIQRTERGDSAVYLCASSEYGQGQNEKLFFGSGTQLSVL.

Remarks on this clone: In the same sample, other DNA sequences code for this CDR3. The genes are TRBV5-1 and TRBJ2-7, with 9 bases fitting TRBD2. The CDR3 contains 14 residues. CDR1 is SGHRS and CDR2 is YFSETQ in the germline V gene. V shed 4 bases, J shed 2 bases, and the junction held 4 bases outside the gene matches. CDR3 sequence: CASSVSGGTYEQYF. DNA for the CDR3: TGCGCCAGCAGCGTTAGCGGGGGTACCTACGAGCAGTACTTC. The full variable domain, rest sourced from reference TRBV5-1 and TRBJ2-7, is KAGVTQTPRYLIKTRGQQVTLSCSPISGHRSVSWYQQTPGQGLQFLFEYFSETQRNKGNFPGRFSGRQFSNSRSEMNVSTLELGDSALYLCASSVSGGTYEQYFGPGTRLTVT.

This clone was observed a handful of times. The rearrangement joins TRBV19 to TRBJ2-1; the D gene is possibly TRBD2 (5 bases). CDR1 LNHDA and CDR2 SQIVND come from the germline V gene (reference sequence). This CDR3 spans 14 amino acids. V was pared by 5 bases and J by 3 bases, with 11 bases between. The CDR3 loop is CASSEGYYYNEQFF. The CDR3 DNA reads as TGTGCCAGTAGTGAGGGATACTACTACAATGAGCAGTTCTTC.

The sample holds a few counts of this clone. This chain joins TRBV19 and TRBJ2-7; tentative D call: TRBD1 (7 bases). Germline lookup yields CDR1 LNHDA and CDR2 SQIVND (reference sequence). There are 18 residues in the CDR3. The germline V and J ends were trimmed by 6 bases and 3 bases, with 27 bases remaining between them. The CDR3 here is CASSPSLGQDYRYYEQYF. The CDR3 nucleotides are TGTGCCAGTAGCCCTTCGCTCGGACAGGACTATAGATACTACGAGCAGTACTTC.

The chain links TRBV2 to TRBJ1-6, with a possible D match to TRBD1 (6 bases). V lost 7 bases and J lost 5, with 18 bases in between. The CDR3 is 16 residues long. Germline loops: CDR1 SNHLY, CDR2 FYNNEI. CDR3 protein: CASTQQGALNNSPLHF. CDR3 coding DNA: TGTGCCAGCACTCAACAGGGCGCTCTTAATAATTCACCCCTCCACTTT.

This sequence joins TRBV27 and TRBJ2-1; 16 bases align to TRBD2. Germline V gene sequence: CDR1 MNHEY, CDR2 SMNVEV (reference sequence). V trimming: 5 bases; J trimming: 7 bases; junction bases outside the gene matches: 20. CDR3 length equals 21 residues. In DNA, the CDR3 is TGTGCCAGCAGTCCCGACCCCGGGACTAGCGGGAGGGCAATCGGTGTGAATGAGCAGTTCTTC. This translates into CASSPDPGTSGRAIGVNEQFF.

The gene calls are TRBV5-8 and TRBJ1-5; 12 nucleotides match TRBD1. The CDR3 has 16 amino acids. The germline V gene has CDR1 SGHTS and CDR2 YDEGEE. With V trimmed by 5 bases and J by 6 bases, 9 bases remained unmatched. CDR3 residues: CASSLTGTGGRQPQHF. CDR3 DNA sequence: TGTGCCAGCAGTCTTACCGGGACAGGGGGCCGTCAGCCCCAGCATTTT.

The CDR3 reads CASSLIEDRNEKLFF. The CDR3 nucleotides are TGTGCCAGCAGTTTGATTGAAGACAGAAATGAAAAACTGTTTTTT. J is TRBJ1-4 and V is TRBV27; perhaps TRBD1 as D (5 bases). Trimming shortened V by 3 bases and J by 5 bases, and 13 bases separated the two germline ends. This CDR3 is built from 15 residues. CDR1 and CDR2 (germline): MNHEY, SMNVEV (reference sequence).

The gene calls are TRBV19 and TRBJ1-2; D is undetermined. Germline V CDR1 and CDR2: LNHDA, SQIVND (reference sequence). V was clipped by 4 bases and J by 3 bases, with 6 bases between them. The CDR3 consists of 12 residues. In DNA form, the CDR3 reads TGTGCCAGTAGTACAGTTGACTATGGCTACACCTTC. Its protein product is CASSTVDYGYTF. Looking up the rest from reference TRBV19 and TRBJ1-2 gives the full variable domain: DGGITQSPKYLFRKEGQNVTLSCEQNLNHDAMYWYRQDPGQGLRLIYYSQIVNDFQKGDIAEGYSVSREKKESFPLTVTSAQKNPTAFYLCASSTVDYGYTFGSGTRLTVV.

The chain links TRBV19 to TRBJ2-3; D might be TRBD1 (5 bases). CDR1 LNHDA and CDR2 SQIVND come from the germline V gene (reference sequence). Trimming removed 3 bases from V and 0 bases from J, with 13 bases in between. This CDR3 has 16 residues. The CDR3 bases are TGTGCCAGTAGTATGCAGGGCGCTCCCAGCACAGATACGCAGTATTTT. Its translation is CASSMQGAPSTDTQYF.

The gene calls are TRBV18 and TRBJ1-1; TRBD1 is a possible D gene (5 bases). The CDR3 is 16 amino acids. Between the trimmed V and J ends, which lost 2 bases and 0 bases, there was a span of 13 bases. The germline V gene encodes CDR1 KGHSH and CDR2 LQKENI. The CDR3 coding sequence is TGTGCCAGCTCACCAGTAGGAGGGACCGTGAACACTGAAGCTTTCTTT. Its translation is CASSPVGGTVNTEAFF. Together with reference TRBV18 and TRBJ1-1, the CDR3 gives the full variable domain: NAGVMQNPRHLVRRRGQEARLRCSPMKGHSHVYWYRQLPEEGLKFMVYLQKENIIDESGMPKERFSAEFPKEGPSILRIQQVVRGDSAAYFCASSPVGGTVNTEAFFGQGTRLTVV.

By frequency in the sample, this clone is large (0.1 to 1%). This sequence joins TRBV6-5 and TRBJ1-2, with 10 bases lining up with TRBD1. Germline assignment: CDR1 MNHEY and CDR2 SVGAGI. V trimming: 6 bases; J trimming: 8 bases; junction bases outside the gene matches: 12. The CDR3 contains 15 residues. In nucleotides, the CDR3 is TGTGCCAGCAGCCTATACACCGGGACAGGGGACGGCTACACCTTC. Protein: CASSLYTGTGDGYTF.

The V and J genes are TRBV7-3 and TRBJ2-5, with TRBD2 as a possible D gene (6 bases). This CDR3 has 13 amino acids. The germline gives CDR1 SGHTA, CDR2 FQGTGA. Deletions cut 2 bases from V and 5 bases from J, with 9 bases between. The CDR3 coding sequence is TGTGCCAGCAGCTTACTAGCGTCGGAGACCCAGTACTTC. Amino acid sequence: CASSLLASETQYF. The entire variable domain, with the rest obtained from reference TRBV7-3 and TRBJ2-5, is as follows: GAGVSQTPSNKVTEKGKYVELRCDPISGHTALYWYRQSLGQGPEFLIYFQGTGAADDSGLPNDRFFAVRPEGSVSTLKIQRTERGDSAVYLCASSLLASETQYFGPGTRLLVL.

This clone was picked up a small number of times. Written as DNA, the CDR3 is TGCAGCGCACGGGTGAACACTGAAGCTTTCTTT. Residues: CSARVNTEAFF. V usage is TRBV29-1 and J usage is TRBJ1-1; D gene unclear. CDR3 size: 11 residues. V gave up 7 bases and J gave up 0 bases, with 6 bases separating them. Germline CDR1 reads SQVTM; CDR2 reads ANQGSEA.

This chain connects TRBV5-5 to TRBJ2-1, with D perhaps TRBD2 (7 bases). Germline loops: CDR1 SGHKS, CDR2 YYEKEE (reference sequence). This CDR3 comprises 19 residues. With 5 bases removed from V and 0 bases from J, the gap between germline ends came to 24 bases. In nucleotides, the CDR3 is TGTGCCAGCAGTTCCAAGGGGGGTCGCGGGGGCCCCTCCTACAATGAGCAGTTCTTC. It encodes CASSSKGGRGGPSYNEQFF.

This clone was observed once. This chain uses TRBV5-6 with TRBJ1-1, with TRBD1 matching over 8 bases. V trimming: 6 bases; J trimming: 4 bases; junction bases outside the gene matches: 8. The CDR3 totals 14 residues. The V gene's germline CDR1 is SGHDT and CDR2 YYEEEE. CDR3 in DNA: TGTGCCAGCACATTCTGGACAGGGAGCACTGAAGCTTTCTTT. Its protein is CASTFWTGSTEAFF.

The chain joins TRBV2 to TRBJ2-2, with 7 bases fitting TRBD1. The ends lost 6 bases at V and 5 bases at J; junction bases unmatched: 12. Germline-derived CDR1 and CDR2 are SNHLY and FYNNEI. The CDR3 contains 16 residues. The CDR3 sequence is CASSRDRAGATGELFF. The CDR3 DNA reads as TGTGCCAGCAGCCGCGACAGGGCAGGCGCGACCGGGGAGCTGTTTTTT.

The V call is TRBV6-5, the J call TRBJ1-3; the D is unclear. This CDR3 comprises 15 residues. Germline assignment: CDR1 MNHEY and CDR2 SVGAGI. V was shortened by 0 bases and J by 2 bases, with 8 bases between the two germline ends. The CDR3 reads CASSYSWETGNTIYF. CDR3 nucleotides: TGTGCCAGCAGTTACTCGTGGGAGACTGGAAACACCATATATTTT.

This clone was recorded only once. The V call is TRBV6-2 or TRBV6-3, the J call TRBJ1-5, with TRBD1 as a possible D gene (5 bases). This CDR3 has 18 amino acids. V was clipped by 0 bases and J by 3 bases, with 18 bases between them. CDR1 and CDR2 from the germline V gene are MNHEY and SVGEGT. In DNA form, the CDR3 reads TGTGCCAGCAGTTACTCGTATCTCCAGGGCGATAACAATCAGCCCCAGCATTTT. Its protein product is CASSYSYLQGDNNQPQHF.

CDR3: CASSYSVDREPHF. The CDR3 DNA reads TGTGCCAGCAGTTACTCGGTGGACAGGGAACCCCACTTT. The chain joins TRBV6-6 to TRBJ1-6, with 8 bases that match TRBD1. The CDR3 extends over 13 amino acids. The germline V gene encodes CDR1 MNHNY and CDR2 SVGAGI (reference sequence). Trimming removed 0 bases from V and 18 bases from J; junction bases left unmatched: 7.

The chain uses TRBV4-1 and TRBJ1-4; 7 bases align to TRBD1. CDR1 MGHRA and CDR2 YSYEKL come from the germline V gene. J gave up 7 bases and V 4 bases, and 6 bases lay outside the gene matches. The CDR3 has 14 residues. CDR3 sequence: CASSPDRLAEKLFF. DNA for the CDR3: TGCGCCAGCAGCCCGGACAGGTTGGCTGAAAAACTGTTTTTT.

The V call is TRBV28, the J call TRBJ2-7, with 8 bases fitting TRBD1. J lost 1 base, V lost 7 bases, and 12 bases had no gene match. This CDR3 is built from 16 residues. Germline V CDR1 and CDR2: MDHEN, SYDVKM. The CDR3 region is CASTSIGQGTSYEQYF. For the CDR3, the DNA is TGTGCCAGCACGAGCATCGGACAGGGTACATCCTACGAGCAGTACTTC.

V is TRBV5-6 and J is TRBJ2-7; a weak D match, TRBD1 (6 bases). The CDR3 has 15 residues. Trimming removed 4 bases from V and 0 bases from J, with 14 bases in between. In germline, CDR1 is SGHDT, CDR2 YYEEEE. The CDR3 here is CASSPTGYLSYEQYF. The CDR3 bases are TGTGCCAGCAGCCCAACAGGGTACCTCTCCTACGAGCAGTACTTC.

There are a few counts of this clone. The chain joins TRBV7-3 to TRBJ2-4, with D possibly being TRBD2 (5 bases). The CDR3 totals 14 residues. V shed 2 bases and J shed 9 bases, with 14 bases lying between them. CDR1 and CDR2 (germline): SGHTA, FQGTGA. In nucleotides, the CDR3 is TGTGCCAGCAGCTTAGTGTCCGGGAAGGGCATTCAGTACTTC. As protein: CASSLVSGKGIQYF.

The CDR3 DNA follows: TGTGCCACCCGCTGGCAGGCGCCCTACGAGCAGTACTTC. Translation: CATRWQAPYEQYF. The chain carries TRBV2 and TRBJ2-7; unclear D gene. Germline V gives CDR1 SNHLY, CDR2 FYNNEI. Trimming shortened V by 10 bases and J by 2 bases, and 15 bases separated the two germline ends. CDR3 length: 13 residues.